The clone carrying this T cell receptor beta chain was detected a few times. Its target is not known. TCRdb independently ran MiXCR on the 5' RACE reads; one entry per CDR3 protein. This repertoire shows around 300,000 distinct CDR3 sequences, about 13% found once; its top ten account for 22%. The data are from a study of T-cell memory formation after mild COVID-19. Whole-study findings and limits: Nothing showed for sure that second-wave clones peaking on day 37 were SARS-CoV-2 specific.

The V end lost 6 bases, the J end lost 3 bases, and 18 bases lay between the germline ends. The germline V gene encodes CDR1 GTSNPN and CDR2 SVGIG (reference sequence). The CDR3 spans 14 residues. The clonotype was recovered from a man aged 18 to 30 who had mild COVID-19 (a few samples of this study predate the infection). Cell type and time point are not known. The specimen was PBMCs or a T cell subset sorted from them (not recorded which). The J gene is TRBJ2-7, the V gene TRBV30; D tentatively fits TRBD1 or TRBD2 (5 bases each). Here the CDR3 DNA reads TGTGCCTGTTCCCCTCCCGGGACGCTCTACGAGCAGTACTTC. It specifies CACSPPGTLYEQYF.